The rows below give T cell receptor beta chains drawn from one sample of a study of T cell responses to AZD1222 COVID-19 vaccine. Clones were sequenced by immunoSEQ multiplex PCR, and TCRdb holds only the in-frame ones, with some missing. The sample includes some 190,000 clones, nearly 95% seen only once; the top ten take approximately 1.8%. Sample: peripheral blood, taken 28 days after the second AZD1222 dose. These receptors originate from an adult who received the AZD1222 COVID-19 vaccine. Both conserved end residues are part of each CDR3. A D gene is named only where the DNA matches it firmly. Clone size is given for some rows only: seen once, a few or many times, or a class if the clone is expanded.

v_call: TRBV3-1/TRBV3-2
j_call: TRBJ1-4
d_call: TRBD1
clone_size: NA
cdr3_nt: TGTGCCAGCAGCCAGAAGGGGGCGCGAAATGAAAAACTGTTTTTT
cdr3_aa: CASSQKGARNEKLFF

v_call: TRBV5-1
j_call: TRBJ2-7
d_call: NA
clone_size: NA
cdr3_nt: TGCGCCAGCAGCTTGGCCCGCCAGATGACCTACGAGCAGTACTTC
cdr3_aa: CASSLARQMTYEQYF

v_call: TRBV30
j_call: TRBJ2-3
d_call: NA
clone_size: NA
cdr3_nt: TGTGCCTGGGGAGGTAGCACAGATACGCAGTATTTT
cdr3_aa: CAWGGSTDTQYF

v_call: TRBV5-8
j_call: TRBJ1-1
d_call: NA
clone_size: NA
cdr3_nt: TGTGCCAGCAGCTTGACCATTATTATGGGGGGCGTCACTGAAGCTTTCTTT
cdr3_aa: CASSLTIIMGGVTEAFF

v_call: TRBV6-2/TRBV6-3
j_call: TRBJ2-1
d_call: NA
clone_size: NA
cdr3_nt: TGTGCCAGCAGTTACTTCGATGAGCAGTTCTTC
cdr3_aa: CASSYFDEQFF

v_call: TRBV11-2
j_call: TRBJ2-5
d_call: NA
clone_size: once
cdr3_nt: TGTGCCAGCAGCTTGACAGGACGGGAGGAGACCCAGTACTTC
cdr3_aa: CASSLTGREETQYF

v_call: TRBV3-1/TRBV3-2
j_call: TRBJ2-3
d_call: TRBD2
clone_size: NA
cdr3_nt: TGTGCCAGCAGCCAAGGGGGGCTTGTGCGGGGGGCCCGCACAGATACGCAGTATTTT
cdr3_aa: CASSQGGLVRGARTDTQYF

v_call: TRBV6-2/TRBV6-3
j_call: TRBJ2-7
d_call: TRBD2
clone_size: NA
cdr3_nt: TGTGCCAGCAGTTACGGGCCTAGCGGGGTGAAGTACGAGCAGTACTTC
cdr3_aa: CASSYGPSGVKYEQYF

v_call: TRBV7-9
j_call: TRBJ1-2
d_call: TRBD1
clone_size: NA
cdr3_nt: TGTGCCAGCATCTCCCCCGGGGACAGGGCGGGTGGCTACACCTTC
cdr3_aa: CASISPGDRAGGYTF

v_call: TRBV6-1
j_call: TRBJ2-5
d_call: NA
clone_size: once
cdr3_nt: TGTGCCAGCAGTGAACAGGACGTGGGAGAGACCCAGTACTTC
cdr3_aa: CASSEQDVGETQYF

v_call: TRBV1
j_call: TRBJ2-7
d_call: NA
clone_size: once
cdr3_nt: TGCACCAGCAGCCCCGACAGGGGAGCCTACGAGCAGTACTTC
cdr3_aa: CTSSPDRGAYEQYF

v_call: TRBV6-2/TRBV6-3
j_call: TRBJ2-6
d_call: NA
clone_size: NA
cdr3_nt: TGTGCCAGCAGTTACAGGGGTCCCTCTGGGGCCAACGTCCTGACTTTC
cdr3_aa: CASSYRGPSGANVLTF

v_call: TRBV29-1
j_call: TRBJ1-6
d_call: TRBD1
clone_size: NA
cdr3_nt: TGCAGCGTCCCGATACGTTACAGGGGCCCCCTCAGTTCACCCCTCCACTTT
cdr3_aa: CSVPIRYRGPLSSPLHF

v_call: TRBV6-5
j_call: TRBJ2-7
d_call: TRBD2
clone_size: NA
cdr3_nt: TGTGCCAGCAGTTCCGCCGGGACTAGCGGCATGTACGAGCAGTACTTC
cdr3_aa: CASSSAGTSGMYEQYF

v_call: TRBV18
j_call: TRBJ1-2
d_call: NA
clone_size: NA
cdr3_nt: TGTGCCAGCTCACCCAGCGAAGGGGGCTATGGCTACACCTTC
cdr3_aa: CASSPSEGGYGYTF

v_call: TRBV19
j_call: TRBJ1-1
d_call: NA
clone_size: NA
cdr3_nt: TGTGCCAGTAGTATGGGCCGGCAGGGGTCGGCGAACACTGAAGCTTTCTTT
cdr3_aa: CASSMGRQGSANTEAFF

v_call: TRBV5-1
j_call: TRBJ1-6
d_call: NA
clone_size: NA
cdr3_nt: TGCGCCAGCAGCAGCGGGACTCCTAATTCACCCCTCCACTTT
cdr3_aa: CASSSGTPNSPLHF

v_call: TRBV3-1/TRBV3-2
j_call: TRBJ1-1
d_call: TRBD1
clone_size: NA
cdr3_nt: TGTGCCAGCAGCCTGGGACAGAAGAACACTGAAGCTTTCTTT
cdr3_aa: CASSLGQKNTEAFF